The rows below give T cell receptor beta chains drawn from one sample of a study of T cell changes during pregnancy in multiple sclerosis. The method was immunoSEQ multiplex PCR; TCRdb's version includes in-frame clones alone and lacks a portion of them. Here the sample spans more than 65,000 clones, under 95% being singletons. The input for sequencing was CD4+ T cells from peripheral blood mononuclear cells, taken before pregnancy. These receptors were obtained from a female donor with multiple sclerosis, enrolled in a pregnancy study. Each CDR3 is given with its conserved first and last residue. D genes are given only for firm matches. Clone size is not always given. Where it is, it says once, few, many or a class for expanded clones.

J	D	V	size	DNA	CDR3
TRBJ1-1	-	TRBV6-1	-	TGTGCCAGCAGTGAAACGGGGACAACTGCTGAAGCTTTCTTT	CASSETGTTAEAFF
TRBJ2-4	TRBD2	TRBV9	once	TGTGCCAGCAGTGAATCGTATAGCGGGAGCGCCAAAAACATTCAGTACTTC	CASSESYSGSAKNIQYF
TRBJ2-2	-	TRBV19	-	TGTGCCAGTAGTAGCGGAATGAGCACCGGGGAGCTGTTTTTT	CASSSGMSTGELFF
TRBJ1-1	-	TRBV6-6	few	TGTGCCAGCACGGGAGGGGCTGAAGCTTTCTTT	CASTGGAEAFF
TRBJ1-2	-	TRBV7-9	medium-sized	TGTGCCAGCACCAAATCGGGGGAAGACCATGGCTACACCTTC	CASTKSGEDHGYTF
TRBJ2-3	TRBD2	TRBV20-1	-	TGCAGTGCAGCTAGCGGAGATACGCAGTATTTT	CSAASGDTQYF
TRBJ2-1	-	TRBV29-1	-	TGCAGCGTTGAAGGGGGAGGCTTAGAGCAGTTCTTC	CSVEGGGLEQFF
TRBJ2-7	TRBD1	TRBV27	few	TGTGCCAGCTCCCCCTCCGTCATCGGGACAGGGGGCACCTACGAGCAGTACTTC	CASSPSVIGTGGTYEQYF
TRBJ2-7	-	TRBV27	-	TGTGCCAGCAGTTTCTCGCCGGGAATCTCCTACGAGCAGTACTTC	CASSFSPGISYEQYF
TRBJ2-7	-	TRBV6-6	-	TGTGCCAGCAGTACCCGGACGGGAAGCTACGAGCAGTACTTC	CASSTRTGSYEQYF
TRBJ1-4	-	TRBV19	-	TGTGCCAGTACTTTCAGGCGGGGGGAAAAACTGTTTTTT	CASTFRRGEKLFF
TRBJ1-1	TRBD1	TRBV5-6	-	TGTGCCAGCAGCCTCCGGGACAGAAGCGTGAACACTGAAGCTTTCTTT	CASSLRDRSVNTEAFF
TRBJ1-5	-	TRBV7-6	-	TGTGCCAGCAGCTTAGCCCGGGGTCAGCCCCAGCATTTT	CASSLARGQPQHF